This TCR beta chain is from a study of T cell repertoires in cytomegalovirus infection. Study overall: Public TCR beta signatures provided an indication of both CMV infection and a matching HLA type.

Notes on this clonotype: What it binds is not known.

TCRdb re-called the reads with MiXCR, one entry per CDR3 protein. The sample includes fewer than 200,000 distinct CDR3 sequences, approximately 15% of them seen just once. General observations from the study: Clonotype analysis showed dominance of the ex vivo response by HLA-C-restricted CMV-specific TCR beta clonotypes.

CDR3 length equals 14 residues. Trimming cost V 3 bases and J 2 bases, with 8 bases left between them. The receptor comes from a human donor in good health (CMV status not recorded). Some clones in this sample may be carry-over from other donors' samples. This chain links TRBV12-3 or TRBV12-4 with TRBJ1-5; D gene unclear. Source material: PBMCs. This CDR3 is CASSLNSRNQPQHF. The CDR3 DNA is TGTGCCAGCAGTTTGAACAGCCGCAATCAGCCCCAGCATTTT.